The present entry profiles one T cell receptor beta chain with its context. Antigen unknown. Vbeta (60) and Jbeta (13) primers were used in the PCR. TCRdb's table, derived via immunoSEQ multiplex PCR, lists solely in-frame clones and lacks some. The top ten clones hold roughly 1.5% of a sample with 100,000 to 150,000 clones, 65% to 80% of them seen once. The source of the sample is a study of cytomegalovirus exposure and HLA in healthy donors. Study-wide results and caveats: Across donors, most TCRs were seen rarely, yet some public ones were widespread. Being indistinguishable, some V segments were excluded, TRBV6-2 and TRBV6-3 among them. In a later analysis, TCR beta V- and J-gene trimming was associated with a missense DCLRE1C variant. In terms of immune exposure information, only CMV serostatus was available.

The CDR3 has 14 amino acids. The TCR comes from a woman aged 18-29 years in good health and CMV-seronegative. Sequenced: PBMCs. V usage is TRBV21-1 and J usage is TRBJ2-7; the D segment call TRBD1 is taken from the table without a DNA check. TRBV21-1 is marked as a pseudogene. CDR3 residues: CASSKDRASYEQYF. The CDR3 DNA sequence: TGTGCCAGCAGCAAAGACAGGGCCTCCTACGAGCAGTACTTC.